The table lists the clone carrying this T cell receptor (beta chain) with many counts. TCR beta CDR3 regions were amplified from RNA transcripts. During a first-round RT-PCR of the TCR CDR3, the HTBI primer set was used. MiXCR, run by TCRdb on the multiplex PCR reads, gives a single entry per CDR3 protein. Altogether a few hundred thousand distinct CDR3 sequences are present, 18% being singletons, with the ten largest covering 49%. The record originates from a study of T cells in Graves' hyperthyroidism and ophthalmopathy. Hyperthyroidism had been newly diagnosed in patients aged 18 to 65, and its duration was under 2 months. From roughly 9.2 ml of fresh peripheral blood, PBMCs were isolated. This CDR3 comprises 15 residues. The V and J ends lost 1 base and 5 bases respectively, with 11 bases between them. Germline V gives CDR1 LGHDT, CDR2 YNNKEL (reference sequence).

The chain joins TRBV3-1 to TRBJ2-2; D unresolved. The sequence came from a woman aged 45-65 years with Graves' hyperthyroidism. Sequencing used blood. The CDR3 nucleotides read TGTGCCAGCAGCCAAGCTCCCGGGTCGACCGGGGAGCTGTTTTTT. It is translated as CASSQAPGSTGELFF.